This T cell receptor beta chain was captured in a study of patients and donors after allogeneic stem cell transplantation. TCRdb independently ran MiXCR on the RT-PCR reads; one entry per CDR3 protein. The data contain 90,000 to 130,000 distinct CDR3 sequences, around 36% of them singletons. This clonotype showed up many times. V dropped 6 bases and J dropped 7 bases, with 22 bases sitting between them. CDR3 length: 17 amino acids. This TCR came from a human donor who was either an allogeneic HSCT recipient or a stem cell or donor lymphocyte infusion donor (not recorded which). It is not recorded whose cells these are; they may come from a transplant donor. The chain carries TRBV12-3 or TRBV12-4 and TRBJ1-6; D is undetermined. Material for sequencing was blood, either unsorted or a sorted T cell fraction (not recorded which). Here the CDR3 reads CASSPYRVSGNNSPLHF. CDR3 coding DNA: TGTGCCAGCAGCCCATACCGGGTCTCGGGGAACAATTCACCCCTCCACTTT.